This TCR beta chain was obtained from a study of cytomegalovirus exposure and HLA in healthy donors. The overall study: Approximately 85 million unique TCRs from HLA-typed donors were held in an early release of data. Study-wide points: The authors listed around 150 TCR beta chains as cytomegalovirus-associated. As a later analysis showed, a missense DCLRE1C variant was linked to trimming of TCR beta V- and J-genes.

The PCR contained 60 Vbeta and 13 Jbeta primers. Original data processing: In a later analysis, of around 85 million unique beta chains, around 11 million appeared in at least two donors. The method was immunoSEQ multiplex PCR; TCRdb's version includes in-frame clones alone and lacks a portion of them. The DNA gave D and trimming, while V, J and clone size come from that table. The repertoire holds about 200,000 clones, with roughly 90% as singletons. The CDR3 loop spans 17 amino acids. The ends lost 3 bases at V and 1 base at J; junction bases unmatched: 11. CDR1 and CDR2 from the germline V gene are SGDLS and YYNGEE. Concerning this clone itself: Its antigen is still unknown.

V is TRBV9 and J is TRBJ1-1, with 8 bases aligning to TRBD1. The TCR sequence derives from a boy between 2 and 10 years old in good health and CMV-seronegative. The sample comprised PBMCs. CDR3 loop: CASSDGQGRSSNTEAFF. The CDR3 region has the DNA TGTGCCAGCAGCGATGGACAGGGACGATCCTCGAACACTGAAGCTTTCTTT.